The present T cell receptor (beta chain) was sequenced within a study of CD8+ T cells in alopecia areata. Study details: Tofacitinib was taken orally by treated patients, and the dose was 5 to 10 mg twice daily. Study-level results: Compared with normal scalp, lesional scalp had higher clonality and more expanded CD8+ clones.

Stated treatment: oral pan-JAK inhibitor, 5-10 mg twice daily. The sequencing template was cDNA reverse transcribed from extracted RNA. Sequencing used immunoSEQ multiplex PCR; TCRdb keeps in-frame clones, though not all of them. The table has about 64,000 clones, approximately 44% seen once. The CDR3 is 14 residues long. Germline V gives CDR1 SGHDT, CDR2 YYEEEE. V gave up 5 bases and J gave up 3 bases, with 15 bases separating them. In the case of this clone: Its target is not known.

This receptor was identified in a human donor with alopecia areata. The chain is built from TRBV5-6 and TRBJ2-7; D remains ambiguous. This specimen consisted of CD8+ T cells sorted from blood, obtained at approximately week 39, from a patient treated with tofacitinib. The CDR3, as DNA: TGTGCCAGCAGTCTTCCCGGCCAGAACTACGAGCAGTACTTC. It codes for CASSLPGQNYEQYF.